The 5 T cell receptor beta chains listed next were all sequenced from one sample in a study of yellow fever vaccine responses in identical twins. TCRdb fed the RT-PCR reads into MiXCR, producing one record per CDR3 protein. The sample holds over 20,000 distinct CDR3 sequences, over 70% seen once. The sequencing here drew on T cells from blood (PBMCs), unsorted or a sorted subset (not recorded which), taken before or after yellow fever vaccination (not recorded which). The receptors were gathered from a woman under 30 who received the yellow fever vaccine.

The chain has TRBV29-1 and TRBJ1-1; 7 bases map to TRBD1. The germline V gene encodes CDR1 SQVTM and CDR2 ANQGSEA. V trimming: 4 bases; J trimming: 2 bases; junction bases outside the gene matches: 10. The CDR3 consists of 15 residues. The CDR3 sequence is CSVVRTGLVNTEAFF. In DNA, the CDR3 is TGCAGCGTTGTCCGGACAGGCCTGGTTAACACTGAAGCTTTCTTT.

Only a few counts were recorded for this clonotype. This chain links TRBV2 with TRBJ1-5; D is perhaps TRBD1 (5 bases). The V end lost 4 bases, the J end lost 5 bases, and 9 bases lay between the germline ends. This CDR3 region has 13 residues. Germline lookup yields CDR1 SNHLY and CDR2 FYNNEI. CDR3 in amino acids: CASSAREDQPQHF. CDR3 bases: TGTGCCAGCAGTGCCAGGGAGGATCAGCCCCAGCATTTT.

This clonotype showed up just a few times. The chain employs TRBV19 and TRBJ1-5; a possible D gene is TRBD1 (5 bases). CDR1 and CDR2 from the germline V gene are LNHDA and SQIVND (reference sequence). The CDR3 consists of 17 residues. With 3 bases removed from V and 2 bases from J, the gap between germline ends came to 17 bases. CDR3 loop: CASSMESGFIGNQPQHF. For the CDR3, the DNA is TGTGCCAGTAGTATGGAGTCAGGGTTCATCGGCAATCAGCCCCAGCATTTT.

V is TRBV2 and J is TRBJ2-7; no firm D call. The V gene's germline CDR1 is SNHLY and CDR2 FYNNEI. V lost 3 bases to trimming and J lost 3 bases, with 6 bases between them. The CDR3 covers 12 residues. The CDR3 protein is CASSDSGYEQYV. CDR3 nucleotide sequence: TGTGCCAGCAGTGATTCAGGCTACGAGCAGTACGTC.

The rearrangement links TRBV5-1 to TRBJ2-1; D might be TRBD2 (5 bases). V was cut by 4 bases and J by 7 bases, with 18 bases left in between. CDR3 length: 15 residues. In germline, CDR1 is SGHRS, CDR2 YFSETQ. This CDR3 is CASSPPVGARNEQFF. The DNA of the CDR3 is TGCGCCAGCAGCCCCCCGGTGGGAGCGAGGAATGAGCAGTTCTTC.